This TCR beta chain was sequenced in a study of cytomegalovirus exposure and HLA in healthy donors. PCR employed 60 Vbeta and 13 Jbeta primers. Generated by immunoSEQ multiplex PCR, the TCRdb table keeps only in-frame clones and is missing some. Of about 120,000 clones detected, around two thirds appear once; the ten largest clones hold less than 9.5%. The V gene lost 4 bases and the J gene lost 1 base, with 11 bases spanning the gap. Germline V CDR1 and CDR2: LNHDA, SQIVND (reference sequence). The CDR3 consists of 15 residues. What was sequenced was PBMCs. The TCR sequence derives from a middle-aged woman in good health and CMV-seropositive. This chain links TRBV19 with TRBJ1-5, with a weak D call TRBD1 (5 bases). CDR3 nucleotides: TGTGCCAGTAGTACAGGGTTGGGGAGCAATCAGCCCCAGCATTTT. Encoded protein: CASSTGLGSNQPQHF.